This is a list of T cell receptor beta chains from one sample in a study of human T cells and chemical hapten exposure. Via MiXCR, TCRdb re-called the RACE reads, giving one row per CDR3 protein. The repertoire holds around 160,000 distinct CDR3 sequences, with 13% to 15% as singletons. This specimen consisted of whole blood, obtained in connection with sensitization to the hapten diphenylcyclopropenone (DPC). These receptors came from a woman in her 30s with alopecia areata. Some clones in this sample may be carry-over from other donors' samples. Each CDR3 is given with its conserved first and last residue. Each record gives: J gene, D gene, clone size, V gene, CDR3 length, CDR3 protein, CDR3 DNA. The D gene is left open where the match is weak. The listing skips clone size in some rows; elsewhere it reads once, few, many or a size class.

TRBJ2-1 TRBD2 NA TRBV23-1 17 CASSQSSGRESYNEQFF TGCGCCAGCAGTCAATCTAGCGGGAGAGAGTCCTACAATGAGCAGTTCTTC
TRBJ1-5 NA many TRBV21-1 11 CASISRSLRDF TGTGCCAGCATCAGTAGGAGCCTCCGGGATTTT
TRBJ1-5 TRBD1 NA TRBV7-2 14 CASSFTGGNQPQHF TGTGCCAGCAGCTTCACAGGGGGCAATCAGCCCCAGCATTTT
TRBJ2-7 TRBD1 NA TRBV7-9 15 CASRAGTGSSYEQYF TGTGCCAGCAGAGCCGGGACAGGGTCTTCCTACGAGCAGTACTTC
TRBJ1-1 NA NA TRBV28 13 CASSPSSLSEAFF TGTGCCAGCAGCCCAAGCTCTCTTTCCGAAGCTTTCTTT
TRBJ1-1 TRBD1 NA TRBV6-5 15 CASSYSDRKAAEAFF TGTGCCAGCAGTTACTCGGACAGGAAGGCCGCTGAAGCTTTCTTT
TRBJ1-5 NA many TRBV7-9 15 CASSLGGSLNQPQHF TGTGCCAGCAGCTTAGGGGGTAGCCTGAATCAGCCCCAGCATTTT
TRBJ2-7 TRBD1 NA TRBV5-1 16 CASSFSDRGPVYEQYF TGCGCCAGCAGCTTCTCGGACAGGGGGCCGGTTTACGAGCAGTACTTC
TRBJ2-2 TRBD2 few TRBV7-9 16 CASSFSRRGTTGELFF TGTGCCAGCAGCTTCTCGAGGCGGGGGACCACCGGGGAGCTGTTTTTT
TRBJ2-5 NA NA TRBV4-1 16 CASSQDWASPRRTQYF TGCGCCAGCAGCCAAGATTGGGCCAGCCCCCGTCGGACCCAGTACTTC
TRBJ1-2 NA few TRBV15 17 CATSRADAGLLNYGYTF TGTGCCACCAGCAGAGCAGATGCGGGACTCTTAAACTATGGCTACACCTTC
TRBJ2-1 TRBD1 NA TRBV12-3/TRBV12-4 14 CASSSGTGGNEQFF TGTGCCAGCAGTTCCGGGACAGGGGGCAATGAGCAGTTCTTC
TRBJ2-7 TRBD1 many TRBV6-1 14 CASTSGQGFDEQYF TGTGCCAGCACCTCCGGACAGGGATTTGACGAGCAGTACTTC
TRBJ1-5 NA NA TRBV15 15 CATSRDDLSNQPQHF TGTGCCACCAGCAGAGACGACCTTAGCAATCAGCCCCAGCATTTT
TRBJ2-2 TRBD2 NA TRBV20-1 14 CSAGLAGGRGELFF TGCAGTGCGGGACTAGCGGGGGGGCGCGGGGAGCTGTTTTTT
TRBJ1-6 NA once TRBV4-2 14 CASSQGGGNSPLHF TGTGCCAGCAGCCAAGGAGGGGGAAATTCACCCCTCCACTTT
TRBJ1-6 TRBD1 NA TRBV2 15 CAGSAWDRANSPLHF TGTGCCGGCAGTGCGTGGGACAGGGCCAATTCACCCCTCCACTTT
TRBJ1-5 NA few TRBV28 14 CASSPTSGNQPQHF TGTGCCAGCAGCCCCACCTCGGGGAATCAGCCCCAGCATTTT
TRBJ1-6 NA few TRBV7-2 17 CASSLAYKPSYNSPLHF TGTGCCAGCAGCTTAGCGTACAAACCCTCCTATAATTCACCCCTCCACTTT
TRBJ1-2 NA NA TRBV20-1 12 CSASDVLWVYTF TGCAGTGCTAGCGATGTTTTGTGGGTTTACACCTTC
TRBJ2-7 TRBD2 few TRBV2 14 CASSSGLAIYEQYF TGTGCCAGCAGCTCGGGACTAGCGATCTACGAGCAGTACTTC
TRBJ2-3 NA many TRBV7-9 14 CASSRDKPADTQYF TGTGCCAGCAGCCGGGATAAACCTGCGGATACGCAGTATTTT
TRBJ1-2 NA few TRBV10-2 13 CASSEGSNYGYTF TGCGCCAGCAGTGAGGGCAGTAACTATGGCTACACCTTC
TRBJ1-2 TRBD1 many TRBV5-4 14 CASSYRGANYGYTF TGTGCCAGCAGCTACAGGGGGGCTAACTATGGCTACACCTTC
TRBJ2-1 TRBD2 many TRBV19 16 CASSIDGSGGDNEQFF TGTGCCAGTAGTATAGATGGGAGCGGGGGGGACAATGAGCAGTTCTTC
TRBJ2-5 TRBD1 few TRBV19 15 CASSGQQGAGETQYF TGTGCCAGTAGCGGACAGCAGGGGGCTGGGGAGACCCAGTACTTC
TRBJ2-5 NA NA TRBV4-2 15 CASSQDTRDQETQYF TGTGCCAGCAGCCAAGATACCCGGGACCAAGAGACCCAGTACTTC
TRBJ1-2 TRBD1 NA TRBV19 15 CATKPGQTNNYGYTF TGTGCCACAAAACCGGGACAGACAAATAACTATGGCTACACCTTC
TRBJ2-1 NA NA TRBV5-5 17 CASSRPGTLSSYNEQFF TGTGCCAGCAGCCGTCCCGGGACTCTTAGCTCCTACAATGAGCAGTTCTTC